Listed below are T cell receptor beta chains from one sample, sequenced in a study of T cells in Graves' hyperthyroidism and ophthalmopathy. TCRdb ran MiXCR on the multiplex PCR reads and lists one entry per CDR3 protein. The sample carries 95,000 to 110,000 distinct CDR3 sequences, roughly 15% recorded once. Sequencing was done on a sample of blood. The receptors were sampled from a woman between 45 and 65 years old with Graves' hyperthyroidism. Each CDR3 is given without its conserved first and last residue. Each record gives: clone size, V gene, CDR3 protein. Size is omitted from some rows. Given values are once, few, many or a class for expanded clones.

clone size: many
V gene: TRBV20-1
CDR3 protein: SARGGGSVNSPLH

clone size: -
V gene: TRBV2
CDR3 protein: AIPPGLAVNEQF

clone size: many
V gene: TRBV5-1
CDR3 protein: ASSLVSGSTYEQY

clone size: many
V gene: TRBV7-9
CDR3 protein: ASSFGQNIQY

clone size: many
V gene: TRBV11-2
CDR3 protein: ASSLVRSTDTQY

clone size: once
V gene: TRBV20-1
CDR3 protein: SATEGGWQRGHNEQF

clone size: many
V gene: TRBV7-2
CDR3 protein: ASGPQTGLLNEQF

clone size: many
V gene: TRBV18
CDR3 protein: ASSPRGRTTEAF

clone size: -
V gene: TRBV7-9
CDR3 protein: ASSLGQGREKLF

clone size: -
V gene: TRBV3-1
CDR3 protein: ASSQGGQGEAF

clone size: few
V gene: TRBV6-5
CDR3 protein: ASSYRAGALTGELF

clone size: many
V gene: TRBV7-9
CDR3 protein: ASSTVKHSNEKLF

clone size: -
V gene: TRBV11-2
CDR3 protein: ASSPWGNGYT

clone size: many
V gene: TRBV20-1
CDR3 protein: SADRSDRPYEQY

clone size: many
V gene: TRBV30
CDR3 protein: AWSLGLAGNTDTQY

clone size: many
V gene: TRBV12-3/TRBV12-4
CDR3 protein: ASSSPGTGNEQF

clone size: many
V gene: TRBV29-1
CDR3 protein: SVPRPWDELTDTQY

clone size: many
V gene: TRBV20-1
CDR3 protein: SAQRGGPYEQY

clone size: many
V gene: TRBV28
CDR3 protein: ATLGGAQTGELF

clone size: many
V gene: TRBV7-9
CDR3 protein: ASSERGWEVTHEQF

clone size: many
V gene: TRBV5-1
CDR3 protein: ASSLRGPGNTGELF

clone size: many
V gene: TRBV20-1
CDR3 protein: SAVGTSGRASLNEQF

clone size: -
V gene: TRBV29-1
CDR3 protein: SGQGVSNEKLF

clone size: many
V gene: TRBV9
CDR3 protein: ASSVDGLAGETQY

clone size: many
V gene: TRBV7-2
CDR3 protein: ASSFGREWPQH

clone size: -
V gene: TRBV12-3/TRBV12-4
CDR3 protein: ASSRRYEQF

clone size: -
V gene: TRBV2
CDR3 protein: ASRERAYSNQPQH

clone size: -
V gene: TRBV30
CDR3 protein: AWGLDLQY

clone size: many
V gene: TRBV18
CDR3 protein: ASSRGQGGVGTEAF

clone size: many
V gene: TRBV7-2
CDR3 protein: ASSPILPGNTIY

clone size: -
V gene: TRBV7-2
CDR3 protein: ASSQFGTANTEAF

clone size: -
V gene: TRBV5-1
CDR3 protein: ASSLWLSIEETQY

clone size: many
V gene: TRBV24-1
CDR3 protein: ATSDASSAQETQY

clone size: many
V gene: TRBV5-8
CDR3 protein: ATVERTGGSMAF

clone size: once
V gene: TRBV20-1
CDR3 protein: SERRGTDTQY

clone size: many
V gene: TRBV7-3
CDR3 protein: ASSLIRMPEKLF

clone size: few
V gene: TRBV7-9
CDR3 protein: ASSLDGSGGF

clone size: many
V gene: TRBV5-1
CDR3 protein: ASSLPTSGANVLT

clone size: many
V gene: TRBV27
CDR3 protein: ASSHYNEQF

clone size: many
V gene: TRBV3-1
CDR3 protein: ASSQAGLINEKLF

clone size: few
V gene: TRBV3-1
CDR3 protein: ASGPPRLASEDTQY

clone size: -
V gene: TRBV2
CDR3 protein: ASDIQGAGDTQY

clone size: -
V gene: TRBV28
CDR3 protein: ASSLFGDRPFYEQY

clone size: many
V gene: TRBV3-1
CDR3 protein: ASSQLGQGNGYT

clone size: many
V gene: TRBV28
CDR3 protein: ASSLGGGSADTQY

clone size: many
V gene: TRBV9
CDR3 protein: ASSAGGSYNEQF

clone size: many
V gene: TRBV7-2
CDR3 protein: ASSLQPGYMNTEAF

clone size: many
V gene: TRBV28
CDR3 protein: ASSSILGLAGNQPQH

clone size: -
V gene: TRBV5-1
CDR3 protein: ASMMTGGSYEQY

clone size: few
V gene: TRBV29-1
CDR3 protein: SVRVFTDTQY

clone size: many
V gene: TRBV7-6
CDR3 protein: ASSFTSGPVEQY

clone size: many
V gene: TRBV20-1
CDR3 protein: SAWTGDPYTEAF

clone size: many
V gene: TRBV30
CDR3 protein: AWSAGTFLETQY

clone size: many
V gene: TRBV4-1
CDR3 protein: ASSQEGRGGTDEQF

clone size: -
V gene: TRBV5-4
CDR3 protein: ASSLDGGPGNTIY

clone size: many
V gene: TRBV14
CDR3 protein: ASSQGHNTGELF

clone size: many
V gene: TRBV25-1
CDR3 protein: ARRQGTGREGLYEQY

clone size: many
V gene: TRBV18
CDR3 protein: ASTTGGEADTQY

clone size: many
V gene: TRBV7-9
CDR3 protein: ASLGQGVSLGTGELF

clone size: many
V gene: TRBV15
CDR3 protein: ATSDGSRGRDEQY